These 30 T cell receptor beta chains share one sample of origin, sequenced in a study of T cells in narcolepsy. Generated by immunoSEQ multiplex PCR, the TCRdb table keeps only in-frame clones and is missing some. The sample consists of roughly 8,100 clones, roughly 60% of them appearing once. Source material: CD45RA- memory CD8+ T cells from PBMCs. Every receptor here comes from a human donor with narcolepsy.

This clone was detected only a few times. The CDR3 here is CASSDSSGGAIDTQYF. The CDR3 DNA is TGTGCCAGCAGTGACTCAAGCGGGGGGGCCATAGATACGCAGTATTTT. The V gene is TRBV6-4, the J gene TRBJ2-3; 10 bases line up with TRBD2. The V gene's germline CDR1 is MRHNA and CDR2 SNTAGT. J gave up 5 bases and V 0 bases, and 5 bases lay outside the gene matches. The CDR3 consists of 16 residues.

This clone was recorded once. The chain is built from TRBV1 and TRBJ2-7; the table's D call TRBD2 went unverified against the DNA. TRBV1 is an annotated pseudogene. CDR3 size: 15 residues. CDR3 sequence reads: CTSSQDFSGSYEQYF. The CDR3 nucleotides are TGCACCAGCAGCCAAGATTTCTCGGGATCCTACGAGCAGTACTTC.

The V and J genes are TRBV4-1 and TRBJ1-1, with D perhaps matching TRBD1 (6 bases). Germline CDR1 is MGHRA and CDR2 is YSYEKL. The CDR3 has 16 amino acids. V lost 0 bases, J lost 0 bases, and 11 bases lay in between. The CDR3 spells CASSQDPGAMNTEAFF. DNA of the CDR3: TGCGCCAGCAGCCAAGATCCAGGGGCGATGAACACTGAAGCTTTCTTT.

The genes are TRBV11-2 and TRBJ2-5; TRBD2 matches at 11 bases. CDR1 and CDR2 from the germline V gene are SGHAT and FQNNGV. CDR3 length: 15 amino acids. J was trimmed by 1 base and V by 4 bases; bases with no gene match: 2. DNA of the CDR3: TGTGCCAGCAGCTATAGCGGGGGGGCCCAAGAGACCCAGTACTTC. Translated: CASSYSGGAQETQYF.

This rearrangement joins TRBV10-3 to TRBJ2-7, with D perhaps matching TRBD1 or TRBD2 (6 bases each). The CDR3 length is 14 residues. Germline values: CDR1 ENHRY, CDR2 SYGVKD. The V end lost 0 bases, the J end lost 7 bases, and 13 bases lay between the germline ends. The CDR3 region is CAISESYGGGEQYF. In nucleotides, the CDR3 is TGTGCCATCAGTGAGTCGTACGGGGGCGGGGAGCAGTACTTC.

The V and J genes are TRBV5-4 and TRBJ2-5, with 9 bases fitting TRBD2. This CDR3 has 14 amino acids. After removal of 4 bases from V and 6 bases from J, the junction contained 7 bases not matched to a gene. The germline CDR1 and CDR2 sequences are SGHNT and YYREEE (reference sequence). The CDR3 is CASSPGTSYQTQYF. The CDR3 DNA sequence: TGTGCCAGCAGCCCCGGGACTAGCTACCAGACCCAGTACTTC.

V and J are TRBV7-7 and TRBJ1-6; TRBD1 agrees at 8 bases. The CDR3 has 16 residues. J was trimmed by 9 bases and V by 6 bases; bases with no gene match: 13. CDR1 is SSHAT, CDR2 FNYEAQ, per germline (reference sequence). As DNA, the CDR3 is TGTGCCAGCAGACACACTGGGGGCAGGGGGCCTTCACCCCTCCACTTT. It codes for CASRHTGGRGPSPLHF.

This clone qualifies as medium-sized. The V gene is TRBV6-4, the J gene TRBJ1-1; no clear D gene. Per germline, CDR1 MRHNA and CDR2 SNTAGT. V was pared by 6 bases and J by 3 bases, with 14 bases between. CDR3 length: 14 amino acids. CDR3 sequence reads: CASSRDPEDTEAFF. Written as DNA, the CDR3 is TGTGCCAGCAGCCGGGATCCGGAGGACACTGAAGCTTTCTTT.

The table lists this clone with a count of one. This chain joins TRBV7-9 and TRBJ2-7; a weak D match, TRBD2 (6 bases). There are 17 residues in the CDR3. Germline V gives CDR1 SEHNR, CDR2 FQNEAQ (reference sequence). The ends were cut back, 2 bases at V and 4 bases at J, with 21 bases in the middle. The CDR3 is CASSLNYRRDSLYEQYF. The CDR3 nucleotides read TGTGCCAGCAGCTTAAATTACCGCCGGGACTCCCTTTACGAGCAGTACTTC.

The CDR3 region is CASSLDQGGYEQYF. The CDR3 nucleotides read TGTGCCAGCAGCTTAGATCAGGGCGGGTACGAGCAGTACTTC. This chain joins TRBV11-2 and TRBJ2-7; D assignment may be TRBD1 or TRBD2 (5 bases each). The germline V and J ends were trimmed by 0 bases and 4 bases, with 10 bases remaining between them. The length of the CDR3 is 14 residues. The germline gives CDR1 SGHAT, CDR2 FQNNGV.

This chain joins TRBV19 and TRBJ1-1; D is perhaps TRBD1 (6 bases). Trimming removed 5 bases at V and 0 bases at J, with 10 bases between. The germline CDR1 and CDR2 sequences are LNHDA and SQIVND (reference sequence). The CDR3 has 14 amino acids. The CDR3 sequence: CASSPDRMNTEAFF. The CDR3, as DNA: TGTGCCAGTAGTCCTGACAGGATGAACACTGAAGCTTTCTTT. The whole variable domain, remainder taken from reference TRBV19 and TRBJ1-1, is DGGITQSPKYLFRKEGQNVTLSCEQNLNHDAMYWYRQDPGQGLRLIYYSQIVNDFQKGDIAEGYSVSREKKESFPLTVTSAQKNPTAFYLCASSPDRMNTEAFFGQGTRLTVV.

By sample share, this clone is large. This chain connects TRBV11-2 to TRBJ2-7; perhaps TRBD1 as D (6 bases). The length of the CDR3 is 14 residues. CDR1 and CDR2 (germline): SGHAT, FQNNGV. The V end lost 4 bases, the J end lost 1 base, and 11 bases lay between the germline ends. The CDR3 sequence is CASSSWTVSYEQYF. In nucleotides, the CDR3 is TGTGCCAGCAGCTCGTGGACAGTTTCCTACGAGCAGTACTTC.

The chain uses TRBV4-1 and TRBJ2-7; 7 bases match TRBD2. The CDR3 sequence is 16 residues long. Germline V CDR1 and CDR2: MGHRA, YSYEKL. After removal of 0 bases from V and 7 bases from J, the junction contained 12 bases not matched to a gene. The DNA of the CDR3 is TGCGCCAGCAGCCAAGATCTAGCGGAAGGATCGCTGGAGCAGTACTTC. Protein: CASSQDLAEGSLEQYF.

The rearrangement joins TRBV16 to TRBJ1-2; D not resolved. Looked up from germline, CDR1 is KGHSY and CDR2 is FQNENV. V was pared by 5 bases and J by 8 bases, with 12 bases between. The CDR3 spans 12 residues. CDR3: CASSADGRGYTF. In DNA, the CDR3 is TGTGCCAGCAGCGCTGATGGAAGGGGCTACACCTTC.

This clone was counted a single time. The V and J genes are TRBV7-9 and TRBJ1-2; D uncertain. The germline CDR1 and CDR2 sequences are SEHNR and FQNEAQ (reference sequence). The CDR3 is 14 amino acids. V was shortened by 1 base and J by 3 bases, with 9 bases between the two germline ends. CDR3: CASSLVMGHYGYTF. Written as DNA, the CDR3 is TGTGCCAGCAGCTTAGTTATGGGCCACTATGGCTACACCTTC.

The chain joins TRBV4-3 to TRBJ2-3; D possibly uses TRBD1 or TRBD2 (6 bases each). The CDR3 contains 18 residues. Germline V CDR1 and CDR2: LGHNA, YSLEER. The germline V and J ends were trimmed by 5 bases and 0 bases, with 21 bases remaining between them. CDR3 nucleotides: TGCGCCAGCAGCAATTTGTTCGGGGGCATATCTAGCACAGATACGCAGTATTTT. This codes for CASSNLFGGISSTDTQYF.

This clone was counted only a few times. The rearrangement uses TRBV13 and TRBJ2-3, with D maybe TRBD1 (5 bases). The length of the CDR3 is 13 residues. Trimming stripped 0 bases from V and 6 bases from J, with 7 bases between. Germline CDR1 and CDR2: PRHDT and FYEKMQ (reference sequence). In nucleotides, the CDR3 is TGTGCCAGCAGCTTAGGAGGGGTGGATACGCAGTATTTT. Its translation: CASSLGGVDTQYF.

This clone was observed once. The chain carries TRBV4-2 and TRBJ2-5; 7 positions agree with TRBD2. Germline values: CDR1 LGHNA, CDR2 YNFKEQ. V lost 0 bases, J lost 4 bases, and 8 bases stayed unmatched. This CDR3 has 16 amino acids. In DNA, the CDR3 is TGTGCCAGCAGCCAAGATAGCCCGGCTAGCGGAGAGACCCAGTACTTC. It translates to CASSQDSPASGETQYF.

This clone was counted a few times. This chain joins TRBV5-6 and TRBJ1-2; the D gene is possibly TRBD1 (6 bases). V gave up 3 bases and J gave up 8 bases, with 26 bases separating them. The CDR3 is made up of 17 amino acids. Germline V gene data show CDR1 as SGHDT and CDR2 as YYEEEE. CDR3 nucleotide sequence: TGTGCCAGCAGCTATGGTCCCCCCGGGGGTGGGGGCGAAGGCTACACCTTC. It encodes CASSYGPPGGGGEGYTF. Complete variable domain (other parts from reference TRBV5-6 and TRBJ1-2): DAGVTQSPTHLIKTRGQQVTLRCSPKSGHDTVSWYQQALGQGPQFIFQYYEEEERQRGNFPDRFSGHQFPNYSSELNVNALLLGDSALYLCASSYGPPGGGGEGYTFGSGTRLTVV.

The gene calls are TRBV9 and TRBJ1-3; tentatively, D is TRBD1 (6 bases). Trimming left V 3 bases short and J 6 bases short, with 10 bases between. CDR1 is SGDLS, CDR2 YYNGEE, per germline. This CDR3 has 13 residues. CDR3 nucleotides: TGTGCCAGCAGCGAGGGGGGCGTAAACACCATATATTTT. This codes for CASSEGGVNTIYF.

J is TRBJ2-7 and V is TRBV27; the match to TRBD1 covers 7 bases. The CDR3 contains 15 residues. Trimming at V came to 6 bases and at J to 4 bases, leaving 12 bases not matched to a gene. In germline, CDR1 is MNHEY, CDR2 SMNVEV (reference sequence). This CDR3 reads CASRTQGVSVYEQYF. The CDR3 DNA reads TGTGCCAGCAGGACCCAGGGGGTAAGCGTATACGAGCAGTACTTC.

The genes are TRBV5-4 and TRBJ1-4; weak D call: TRBD1 (5 bases). With 3 bases removed from V and 8 bases from J, the gap between germline ends came to 20 bases. This CDR3 comprises 16 residues. Germline CDR1 SGHNT, CDR2 YYREEE (reference sequence). The CDR3: CASSSNPGLETEKLFF. The CDR3 nucleotides are TGTGCCAGCAGCTCTAACCCGGGACTCGAAACCGAAAAACTGTTTTTT.

J is TRBJ1-1 and V is TRBV5-1; the D gene is possibly TRBD1 (6 bases). Trimming pared 4 bases from V and 5 bases from J, leaving 12 bases between. CDR1 SGHRS and CDR2 YFSETQ come from the germline V gene. This CDR3 has 13 amino acids. CDR3 region: CASSLLTGTEAFF. The CDR3 bases are TGCGCCAGCAGCCTACTAACAGGGACTGAAGCTTTCTTT.

J is TRBJ2-3 and V is TRBV5-8, with 7 bases that match TRBD2. This CDR3 comprises 14 residues. The germline CDR1 and CDR2 sequences are SGHTS and YDEGEE. Losses at the gene ends were 0 bases for V and 7 bases for J; bases not matched to a gene: 5. The CDR3 loop is CASSLGTSIYTQYF. CDR3 DNA: TGTGCCAGCAGCTTGGGGACTAGTATCTATACGCAGTATTTT. The full variable domain, its missing parts supplied by reference TRBV5-8 and TRBJ2-3, is EAGVTQSPTHLIKTRGQQATLRCSPISGHTSVYWYQQALGLGLQFLLWYDEGEERNRGNFPPRFSGRQFPNYSSELNVNALELEDSALYLCASSLGTSIYTQYFGPGTRLTVL.

This clone is deemed medium-sized. The chain has TRBV6-4 and TRBJ2-1, with D possibly being TRBD1 (6 bases). Trimming shortened V by 2 bases and J by 5 bases, and 16 bases separated the two germline ends. From germline, CDR1 is MRHNA and CDR2 SNTAGT. The length of the CDR3 is 16 residues. The CDR3 here is CASSDGEAGDHNEQFF. In DNA, the CDR3 is TGTGCCAGCAGTGACGGAGAGGCAGGGGATCACAATGAGCAGTTCTTC.

This sequence joins TRBV19 and TRBJ1-5; tentative D call: TRBD1 (5 bases). This CDR3 spans 13 amino acids. CDR1 LNHDA and CDR2 SQIVND come from the germline V gene (reference sequence). Trimming left V 5 bases short and J 7 bases short, with 12 bases between. CDR3 coding DNA: TGTGCCAGTAGTTTTGGGGGGGAGCAGCCCCAGCATTTT. This translates into CASSFGGEQPQHF.

The chain recombines TRBV14 with TRBJ2-3, with a weak D call TRBD1 (6 bases). Trimming cost V 8 bases and J 6 bases, with 15 bases left between them. CDR3 length equals 13 residues. Looked up from germline, CDR1 is SGHDN and CDR2 is FVKESK. The CDR3 nucleotides are TGTGCCAGCGCCAAGGGGGTTGGGGATACGCAGTATTTT. This encodes CASAKGVGDTQYF.

The table lists this clone with a count of one. V gene TRBV9 combines with J gene TRBJ1-4; D uncertain. Germline assignment: CDR1 SGDLS and CDR2 YYNGEE. This CDR3 has 15 residues. Trimming shortened V by 0 bases and J by 4 bases, and 10 bases separated the two germline ends. Here the CDR3 DNA reads TGTGCCAGCAGCGTAGTGGGCGGACTTAATGAAAAACTGTTTTTT. Translating gives CASSVVGGLNEKLFF.

The V gene is TRBV30, the J gene TRBJ2-2, with no clear D. Germline values: CDR1 GTSNPN, CDR2 SVGIG (reference sequence). This CDR3 region has 13 residues. V was pared by 0 bases and J by 5 bases, with 7 bases between. The CDR3 region is CAWSVSGTGELFF. For the CDR3, the DNA is TGTGCCTGGAGTGTAAGTGGGACCGGGGAGCTGTTTTTT.

This clone was recorded a few times. The V call is TRBV6-5, the J call TRBJ1-3; 9 nucleotides agree with TRBD1. Trimming removed 6 bases from V and 6 bases from J; junction bases left unmatched: 6. CDR1 is MNHEY and CDR2 is SVGAGI in the germline V gene. The CDR3 has 14 residues. The DNA for the CDR3 is TGTGCCAGCAGCCCGGGACAGGGACTAAACACCATATATTTT. As protein: CASSPGQGLNTIYF.